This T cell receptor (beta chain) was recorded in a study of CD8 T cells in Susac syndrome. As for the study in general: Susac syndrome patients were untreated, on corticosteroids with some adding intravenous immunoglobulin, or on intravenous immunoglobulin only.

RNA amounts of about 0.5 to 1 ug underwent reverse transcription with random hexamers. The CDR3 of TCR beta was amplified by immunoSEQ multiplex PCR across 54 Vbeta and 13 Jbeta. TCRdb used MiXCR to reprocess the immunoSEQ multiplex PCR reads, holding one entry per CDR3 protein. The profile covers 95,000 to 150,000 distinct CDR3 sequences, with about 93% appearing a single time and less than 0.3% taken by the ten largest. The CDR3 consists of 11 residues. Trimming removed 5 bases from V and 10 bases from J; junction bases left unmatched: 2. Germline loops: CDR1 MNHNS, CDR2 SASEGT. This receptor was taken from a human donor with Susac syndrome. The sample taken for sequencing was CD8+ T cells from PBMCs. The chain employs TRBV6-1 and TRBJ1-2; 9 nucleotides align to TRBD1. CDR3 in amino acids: CASSWTGAYTF. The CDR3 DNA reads TGTGCCAGCAGTTGGACAGGGGCCTACACCTTC.